Listed below are T cell receptor beta chains from one sample, sequenced in a study of cytomegalovirus exposure and HLA in healthy donors. The assay was immunoSEQ multiplex PCR, and TCRdb's table has in-frame clones only and misses some. The table lists roughly 140,000 clones, roughly 75% of them singletons. Sequenced sample: PBMCs. These receptors came from a man aged 25 to 40 in good health and CMV-seronegative. The CDR3 runs from the conserved cysteine through the conserved F or W. Fields, in order: clone size, D gene, J gene, V gene, CDR3 DNA, CDR3 protein. D genes are given only for firm matches. Not all rows give a size; the values are once, few, many and, for expanded clones, a class.

size: .
D: .
J: TRBJ2-3
V: TRBV5-1
DNA: TGCGCCAGCAGCTTGGGGGAGAGAGATACGCAGTATTTT
CDR3: CASSLGERDTQYF

size: .
D: .
J: TRBJ2-7
V: TRBV6-5
DNA: TGTGCCAGCAGCGCCGCTTCGAGGGACGAGCAGTACTTC
CDR3: CASSAASRDEQYF

size: .
D: TRBD1
J: TRBJ2-7
V: TRBV6-5
DNA: TGTGCCAGCAGCTCCGGGACAGGGTACTACGAGCAGTACTTC
CDR3: CASSSGTGYYEQYF

size: .
D: .
J: TRBJ1-2
V: TRBV18
DNA: TGTGCCAGCTCACCACGGAGAGGGGAGGAAGGCTACACCTTC
CDR3: CASSPRRGEEGYTF

size: .
D: .
J: TRBJ2-2
V: TRBV6-6
DNA: TGTGCCAGCAGTTACGGCAGGACCGGGGAGCTGTTTTTT
CDR3: CASSYGRTGELFF

size: few
D: .
J: TRBJ1-3
V: TRBV5-4
DNA: TGTGCCAGCAGCGAGGCATCTGGAAACACCATATATTTT
CDR3: CASSEASGNTIYF

size: .
D: TRBD1
J: TRBJ2-1
V: TRBV11-2
DNA: TGTGCCAGCAGCTTACTTCCCAGGGGGCGTATTGGGAACAATGAGCAGTTCTTC
CDR3: CASSLLPRGRIGNNEQFF

size: .
D: TRBD1
J: TRBJ1-2
V: TRBV6-5
DNA: TGTGCCAGCAGACCCGACAGGGGGGCCTCCTATGGCTACACCTTC
CDR3: CASRPDRGASYGYTF

size: .
D: TRBD1
J: TRBJ1-4
V: TRBV19
DNA: TGTGCCAGTAGTATGATGGGGGACAGGCAACTGTTTTTT
CDR3: CASSMMGDRQLFF

size: .
D: .
J: TRBJ2-2
V: TRBV5-1
DNA: TGCGCCAGCAGCTTGGCCGGTTGGGGGCACACCGGGGAGCTGTTTTTT
CDR3: CASSLAGWGHTGELFF

size: once
D: .
J: TRBJ2-7
V: TRBV12-5
DNA: TGTGCTAGTGCCTCGGACATTAACTCCTACGAGCAGTACTTC
CDR3: CASASDINSYEQYF

size: .
D: TRBD2
J: TRBJ2-5
V: TRBV10-2
DNA: TGCGCCAGCAGTGATGAGGGAGCGGGGCAAGAGACCCAGTACTTC
CDR3: CASSDEGAGQETQYF

size: once
D: .
J: TRBJ2-5
V: TRBV20-1
DNA: TGCAGTGGGGAGAGGCAAGAGACCCAGTACTTC
CDR3: CSGERQETQYF

size: .
D: TRBD1
J: TRBJ2-2
V: TRBV19
DNA: TGTGCCAGTAGTTATGGGCAGGGGGCCACCGGGGAGCTGTTTTTT
CDR3: CASSYGQGATGELFF

size: .
D: TRBD1
J: TRBJ1-1
V: TRBV6-6
DNA: TGTGCCAGCAGGCGGGACAGGGGTGCTGAAGCTTTCTTT
CDR3: CASRRDRGAEAFF

size: .
D: .
J: TRBJ2-5
V: TRBV5-1
DNA: TGCGCCAGCAGCTTGGGACAGAAGGAGACCCAGTACTTC
CDR3: CASSLGQKETQYF

size: .
D: TRBD1
J: TRBJ2-7
V: TRBV5-1
DNA: TGCGCCAGCAGCTTGGTGGGGACAGGGGAATACGAGCAGTACTTC
CDR3: CASSLVGTGEYEQYF

size: .
D: .
J: TRBJ2-1
V: TRBV4-2
DNA: TGTGCCAGCAGCCAAGCTACAGATGAGCAGTTCTTC
CDR3: CASSQATDEQFF

size: .
D: .
J: TRBJ2-1
V: TRBV4-2
DNA: TGTGCCAGCAGCCAAGCCCCTATAGCGGTCTCCTACAATGAGCAGTTCTTC
CDR3: CASSQAPIAVSYNEQFF

size: .
D: TRBD1
J: TRBJ2-7
V: TRBV28
DNA: TGTGCCAGCAGGACTCGAATGACAGGGGGCTACGAGCAGTACTTC
CDR3: CASRTRMTGGYEQYF

size: .
D: TRBD1
J: TRBJ1-5
V: TRBV28
DNA: TGTGCCAGCAGTTTCCGAAAATGGACAGGGGGCGCGACTCCCAATCAGCCCCAGCATTTT
CDR3: CASSFRKWTGGATPNQPQHF

size: .
D: .
J: TRBJ1-5
V: TRBV7-9
DNA: TGTGCCAGCAGCTTAGTAGGGGGTCAGGGTATTGGACAGCCCCAGCATTTT
CDR3: CASSLVGGQGIGQPQHF

size: .
D: .
J: TRBJ2-7
V: TRBV10-3
DNA: TGTGCCATCAGTGATTGGGGCAGCCAGAGCTCCTACGAGCAGTACTTC
CDR3: CAISDWGSQSSYEQYF

size: few
D: TRBD2
J: TRBJ2-1
V: TRBV6-6
DNA: TGTGCCAGCAGCTCCGGGACTAGCTCCTACAATGAGCAGTTCTTC
CDR3: CASSSGTSSYNEQFF

size: few
D: .
J: TRBJ2-7
V: TRBV2
DNA: TGTGCCAGCAGTGAAAGGGGCAGGTTCTACGAGCAGTACTTC
CDR3: CASSERGRFYEQYF

size: few
D: TRBD1
J: TRBJ1-4
V: TRBV4-1
DNA: TGCGCCAGCCGTCTCCAGGGGGCCACCAATGAAAAACTGTTTTTT
CDR3: CASRLQGATNEKLFF

size: .
D: .
J: TRBJ1-6
V: TRBV4-1
DNA: TGCGCCAGCAGCCCTCCATCCCAGGGTAATTCACCCCTCCACTTT
CDR3: CASSPPSQGNSPLHF

size: .
D: TRBD2
J: TRBJ2-7
V: TRBV6-6
DNA: TGTGCCAGCCGACCCCCCGGGCTAGCGGGAAGCGAGCAGTACTTC
CDR3: CASRPPGLAGSEQYF

size: .
D: .
J: TRBJ2-7
V: TRBV9
DNA: TGTGCCAGCAGCGTAGGTCTGGGGGCCCTAGACGAGCAGTACTTC
CDR3: CASSVGLGALDEQYF

size: .
D: TRBD2
J: TRBJ2-5
V: TRBV5-4
DNA: TGTGCCAGCAGCGTGCCGGGACTAGCGGGACTGGAGACCCAGTACTTC
CDR3: CASSVPGLAGLETQYF

size: .
D: .
J: TRBJ1-3
V: TRBV2
DNA: TGTGCCAGCATCAGATCGACAGGTGGAAACACCATATATTTT
CDR3: CASIRSTGGNTIYF

size: .
D: TRBD1
J: TRBJ1-1
V: TRBV27
DNA: TGTGCCAGCAGTTTATCTCCAGGGGGCATGAACACTGAAGCTTTCTTT
CDR3: CASSLSPGGMNTEAFF

size: .
D: .
J: TRBJ1-1
V: TRBV29-1
DNA: TGCAGCGCAGCCCCAGGGGACACTGAAGCTTTCTTT
CDR3: CSAAPGDTEAFF

size: .
D: .
J: TRBJ1-1
V: TRBV10-3
DNA: TGTGCCATCAGTGGTACGGGGGGCACGCTTGAAGCTTTCTTT
CDR3: CAISGTGGTLEAFF

size: .
D: .
J: TRBJ2-2
V: TRBV5-1
DNA: TGCGCCAGCAGCCCAGGGGCGAACACCGGGGAGCTGTTTTTT
CDR3: CASSPGANTGELFF

size: .
D: TRBD2
J: TRBJ2-2
V: TRBV29-1
DNA: TGCAGCGTCAGGACTAGCGGGACACACACCGGGGAGCTGTTTTTT
CDR3: CSVRTSGTHTGELFF

size: few
D: TRBD2
J: TRBJ2-2
V: TRBV7-2
DNA: TGTGCCAGCAGCCGGAGGACTAGCGGGACAGGGCAAACCGGGGAGCTGTTTTTT
CDR3: CASSRRTSGTGQTGELFF

size: .
D: TRBD1
J: TRBJ1-5
V: TRBV19
DNA: TGTGCCAGTAGTACGATAGACAGGGATAGTCAGCCCCAGCATTTT
CDR3: CASSTIDRDSQPQHF

size: .
D: .
J: TRBJ1-5
V: TRBV6-5
DNA: TGTGCCAGCAGTTACGACGGGCAGGGCGGTCAGCCCCAGCATTTT
CDR3: CASSYDGQGGQPQHF

size: .
D: TRBD2
J: TRBJ2-7
V: TRBV7-3
DNA: TGTGCCAGCCTAGCGGAGGAAAGCTACGAGCAGTACTTC
CDR3: CASLAEESYEQYF

size: .
D: .
J: TRBJ2-7
V: TRBV4-1
DNA: TGCGCCAGCAGCCAAACAGGACAGTACGAGCAGTACTTC
CDR3: CASSQTGQYEQYF

size: .
D: .
J: TRBJ1-4
V: TRBV5-1
DNA: TGCGCCAGCAGCTTGGGACAAGAGGAAAAACTGTTTTTT
CDR3: CASSLGQEEKLFF

size: .
D: .
J: TRBJ1-3
V: TRBV9
DNA: TGTGCCAGCAGCGCTCCTGGACTCTCTGGAAACACCATATATTTT
CDR3: CASSAPGLSGNTIYF

size: .
D: TRBD2
J: TRBJ2-7
V: TRBV19
DNA: TGTGCCAGTAGCCGGCCCGGGGGGAGCTCCTACGAGCAGTACTTC
CDR3: CASSRPGGSSYEQYF

size: .
D: TRBD2
J: TRBJ2-3
V: TRBV25-1
DNA: TGTGCCAGCAGTGAATCAAGCGGGAGGGCCCCAGATACGCAGTATTTT
CDR3: CASSESSGRAPDTQYF

size: .
D: .
J: TRBJ1-4
V: TRBV14
DNA: TGTGCCAGCAGCCAATCATATCGTGGGGGGAACGAAAAACTGTTTTTT
CDR3: CASSQSYRGGNEKLFF

size: .
D: .
J: TRBJ1-5
V: TRBV28
DNA: TGTGCCAGCACCCAGGGGAGGGATAGCAATCAGCCCCAGAATTTT
CDR3: CASTQGRDSNQPQNF

size: .
D: TRBD1
J: TRBJ1-1
V: TRBV5-1
DNA: TGCGCCAGCAGCTGGGGACAGGGGAACACTGAAGCTTTCTTT
CDR3: CASSWGQGNTEAFF

size: few
D: TRBD1
J: TRBJ1-1
V: TRBV10-2
DNA: TGCGCCAGCAAAGACAGGGGGAACACTGAAGCTTTCTTT
CDR3: CASKDRGNTEAFF

size: .
D: .
J: TRBJ2-5
V: TRBV7-9
DNA: TGTGCCAGCAGCTTAATTCAACAGGAAGAGACCCAGTACTTC
CDR3: CASSLIQQEETQYF

size: .
D: TRBD1
J: TRBJ1-2
V: TRBV6-1
DNA: TGTGCCAGCAGCCCTGGGACAGGGATGAAAGGCTACACCTTC
CDR3: CASSPGTGMKGYTF

size: .
D: .
J: TRBJ2-7
V: TRBV6-1
DNA: TGTGCCAGCAGTGAAGGGAGTAGTGTAGCCTACGAGCAGTACTTC
CDR3: CASSEGSSVAYEQYF

size: .
D: .
J: TRBJ2-7
V: TRBV25-1
DNA: TGTGCCAGCAGCACCGGGACAAACACCTACGAGCAGTACTTC
CDR3: CASSTGTNTYEQYF

size: .
D: .
J: TRBJ1-2
V: TRBV4-1
DNA: TGCGCCAGCAGCCAAGAGCAGGCCCTGAACTATGGCTACACCTTC
CDR3: CASSQEQALNYGYTF

size: .
D: .
J: TRBJ2-3
V: TRBV14
DNA: TGTGCCAGCAGCCAAGCCCGACGGGGTAGCGGTAGCACAGATACGCAGTATTTT
CDR3: CASSQARRGSGSTDTQYF

size: few
D: .
J: TRBJ2-7
V: TRBV13
DNA: TGTGCCAGCAGCTTAGCGGGAGCCCACTCCTACGAGCAGTACTTC
CDR3: CASSLAGAHSYEQYF